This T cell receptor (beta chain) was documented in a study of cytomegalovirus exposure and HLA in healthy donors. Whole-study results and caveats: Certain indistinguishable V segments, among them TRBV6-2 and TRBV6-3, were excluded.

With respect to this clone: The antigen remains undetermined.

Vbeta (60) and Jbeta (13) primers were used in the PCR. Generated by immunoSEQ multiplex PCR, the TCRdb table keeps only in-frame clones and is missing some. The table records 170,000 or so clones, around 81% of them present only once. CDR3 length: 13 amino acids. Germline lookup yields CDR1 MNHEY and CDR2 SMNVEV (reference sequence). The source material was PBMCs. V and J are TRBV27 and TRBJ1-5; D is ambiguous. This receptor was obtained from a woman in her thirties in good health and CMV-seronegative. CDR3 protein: CAVGSGINQPQHF. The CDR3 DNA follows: TGTGCTGTAGGTTCGGGAATCAATCAGCCCCAGCATTTT.